This TCR beta chain was sequenced during a study of blood T cell repertoires in COVID-19. Study information: Specimens from acute and convalescent COVID-19 originated in the United States, Italy and Spain. PBMCs, B-cell-depleted T cells, or T cells were the source of the cDNA or gDNA that made up the material.

The germline V gene has CDR1 LNHDA and CDR2 SQIVND (reference sequence). The V and J ends lost 1 base and 2 bases respectively, with 9 bases between them. This CDR3 region has 15 residues. Measured with immunoSEQ multiplex PCR; TCRdb has only the in-frame clones, and not every one. The data hold roughly 100,000 clones, with about four fifths observed a single time. Sequencing was performed on peripheral blood. The TCR originated in a woman at least 80 years old with acute or convalescent COVID-19. The chain employs TRBV19 and TRBJ1-5; D might be TRBD1 (5 bases). The CDR3 DNA follows: TGTGCCAGTAGTATAGGGGGCGGGGGCAATCAGCCCCAGCATTTT. Encoded protein: CASSIGGGGNQPQHF.